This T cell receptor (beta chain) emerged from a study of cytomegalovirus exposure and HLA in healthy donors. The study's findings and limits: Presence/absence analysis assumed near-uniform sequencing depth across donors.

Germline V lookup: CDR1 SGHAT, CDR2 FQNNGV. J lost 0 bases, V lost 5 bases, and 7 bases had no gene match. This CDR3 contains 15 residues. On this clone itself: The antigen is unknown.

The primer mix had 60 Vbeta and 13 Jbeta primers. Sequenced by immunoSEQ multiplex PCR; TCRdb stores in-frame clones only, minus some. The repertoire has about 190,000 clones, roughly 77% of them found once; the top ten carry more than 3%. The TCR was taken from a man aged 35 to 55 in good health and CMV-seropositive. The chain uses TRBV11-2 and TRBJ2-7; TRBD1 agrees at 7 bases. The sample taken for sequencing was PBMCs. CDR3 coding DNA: TGTGCCAGCAGCACCTACAGGGGTAGCTCCTACGAGCAGTACTTC. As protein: CASSTYRGSSYEQYF.